This section outlines one T cell receptor beta chain sequence together with its context. This entry belongs to a study of cytomegalovirus exposure and HLA in healthy donors. Primers for the PCR totalled 60 Vbeta and 13 Jbeta. The repertoire was sequenced with immunoSEQ multiplex PCR; TCRdb's copy has only in-frame clones and lacks some. The sample includes about 150,000 clones, 76% seen only once; the top ten take 1.5% to 2%. The sequencing sample was made of PBMCs. This TCR was recovered from a woman aged 40-49 years in good health and CMV-seronegative.

In DNA, the CDR3 is TGTGCCAGCAGTTTTTGGGCGGGAGCCTACGAGCAGTACTTC. As protein: CASSFWAGAYEQYF. This chain joins TRBV28 and TRBJ2-7; TRBD2 agrees at 7 bases. The CDR3 is made up of 14 amino acids. Germline CDR1 is MDHEN and CDR2 is SYDVKM. J was trimmed by 2 bases and V by 3 bases; bases with no gene match: 4.